The 28 T cell receptor beta chains in this list originate from one sample, sequenced in a study of blood T cell repertoires in COVID-19. Sequencing was performed with immunoSEQ multiplex PCR; in TCRdb, only in-frame clones are kept and a portion is missing. The data show 400,000 or so clones, more than 80% seen once. Sequencing was performed on PBMCs or T cells enriched from blood (not recorded which). The source is a man aged 25 to 40 who had recovered from COVID-19.

With regard to this clone: The same CDR3 is also encoded by other DNA sequences in this sample. The chain recombines TRBV2 with TRBJ2-1; 8 bases align to TRBD2. After removal of 0 bases from V and 2 bases from J, the junction contained 3 bases not matched to a gene. The CDR3 covers 16 residues. CDR1 SNHLY and CDR2 FYNNEI come from the germline V gene. CDR3 bases: TGTGCCAGCAGTGAAGCTCTCGGGAGGGCCTACAATGAGCAGTTCTTC. Its translation is CASSEALGRAYNEQFF. Filled out from reference TRBV2 and TRBJ2-1, the complete variable domain reads EPEVTQTPSHQVTQMGQEVILRCVPISNHLYFYWYRQILGQKVEFLVSFYNNEISEKSEIFDDQFSVERPDGSNFTLKIRSTKLEDSAMYFCASSEALGRAYNEQFFGPGTRLTVL.

This sequence joins TRBV2 and TRBJ1-2; 10 nucleotides match TRBD1. The junction had 4 bases not matched to a gene; V was cut back by 6 bases and J by 3 bases. The CDR3 totals 14 residues. Germline values: CDR1 SNHLY, CDR2 FYNNEI. The CDR3 region has the DNA TGTGCCAGCAGGGACAGGGGGGACCACTATGGCTACACCTTC. Protein sequence: CASRDRGDHYGYTF.

The rearrangement uses TRBV27 and TRBJ2-6; TRBD2 is a possible D gene (5 bases). Germline loops: CDR1 MNHEY, CDR2 SMNVEV (reference sequence). This CDR3 has 23 residues. V dropped 1 base and J dropped 1 base, with 29 bases sitting between them. CDR3 bases: TGTGCCAGCAGTTTATATAACCCGAGGGCAGGAAGTTATCTTCCATCTGGGGCCAACGTCCTGACTTTC. Protein: CASSLYNPRAGSYLPSGANVLTF.

This clone came up a few times. The chain couples TRBV19 to TRBJ2-3, with D hard to call. CDR3 length: 15 amino acids. Looked up from germline, CDR1 is LNHDA and CDR2 is SQIVND (reference sequence). Between the trimmed V and J ends, which lost 1 base and 2 bases, there was a span of 10 bases. The CDR3 DNA sequence: TGTGCCAGTAGTATAGGTAGCTACCTCACAGATACGCAGTATTTT. Encoded protein: CASSIGSYLTDTQYF.

The V gene is TRBV19, the J gene TRBJ2-1; 7 bases agree with TRBD2. V trimming: 7 bases; J trimming: 5 bases; junction bases outside the gene matches: 8. The CDR3 totals 14 residues. Germline V CDR1 and CDR2: LNHDA, SQIVND (reference sequence). In DNA form, the CDR3 reads TGTGCCAGTAATCCTAGCGGACTCCACAATGAGCAGTTCTTC. This gives the protein CASNPSGLHNEQFF.

The table lists this clone with a count of one. This sequence joins TRBV6-5 and TRBJ1-5, with 7 bases lining up with TRBD1. Trimming removed 7 bases from V and 2 bases from J; junction bases left unmatched: 2. Germline V gives CDR1 MNHEY, CDR2 SVGAGI. This CDR3 has 13 amino acids. The CDR3 protein is CASNTGGNQPQHF. CDR3 bases: TGTGCCAGCAACACAGGGGGCAATCAGCCCCAGCATTTT.

The chain recombines TRBV6-5 with TRBJ2-7; 9 positions agree with TRBD2. The CDR3 extends over 15 amino acids. Germline values: CDR1 MNHEY, CDR2 SVGAGI. Trimming removed 5 bases from V and 0 bases from J; junction bases left unmatched: 5. The CDR3 nucleotides read TGTGCCAGCAGTAGGCTAGCGGGAAGCTCCTACGAGCAGTACTTC. Translation gives CASSRLAGSSYEQYF.

V usage is TRBV11-2 and J usage is TRBJ2-3; tentatively, D is TRBD1 (6 bases). The CDR3 spans 11 residues. The ends were cut back, 5 bases at V and 10 bases at J, with 10 bases in the middle. CDR1 and CDR2 (germline): SGHAT, FQNNGV. The CDR3 DNA reads TGTGCCAGCAGCCAAAGGGGGTCGCAGTATTTT. It encodes CASSQRGSQYF.

This clone came up once. Germline and junction disagree at one end, which may indicate a read error. The V and J genes are TRBV5-3 and TRBJ2-7; 9 bases align to TRBD1. TRBV5-3 is an ORF, and what it does is uncertain. The CDR3 length is 14 residues. The CDR3 sequence is CVRSLGGQGGEQYF. The CDR3 nucleotides read TGTGTCAGAAGCTTGGGGGGACAGGGAGGCGAGCAGTACTTC.

V gene TRBV28 combines with J gene TRBJ2-4, with D tentatively TRBD2 (6 bases). Trimming left V 3 bases short and J 3 bases short, with 12 bases between. The CDR3 is 15 amino acids. Germline V gives CDR1 MDHEN, CDR2 SYDVKM. CDR3 in DNA: TGTGCCAGCAGTTTGGGGGGACTCGGCAAAAACATTCAGTACTTC. Its protein product is CASSLGGLGKNIQYF.

The chain employs TRBV10-3 and TRBJ1-4; TRBD1 aligns across 7 bases. CDR1 and CDR2 from the germline V gene are ENHRY and SYGVKD. J was trimmed by 0 bases and V by 0 bases; bases with no gene match: 4. The CDR3 spans 17 residues. The CDR3 nucleotides are TGTGCCATCAGTGAGTCGAGGACAGGTACAACTAATGAAAAACTGTTTTTT. This translates into CAISESRTGTTNEKLFF.

The CDR3 loop reads CASSTPKGQRGGQPQHF. CDR3 coding DNA: TGTGCCAGCAGTACCCCGAAGGGACAGAGAGGCGGTCAGCCCCAGCATTTT. The chain combines TRBV6-2 or TRBV6-3 with TRBJ1-5; 7 bases are a match to TRBD1. The junction had 16 bases not matched to a gene; V was cut back by 5 bases and J by 6 bases. Germline CDR1 and CDR2: MNHEY and SVGEGT. There are 17 residues in the CDR3.

This rearrangement joins TRBV5-4 to TRBJ2-7, with D tentatively TRBD2 (6 bases). Trimming pared 0 bases from V and 6 bases from J, leaving 13 bases between. The CDR3 length is 14 residues. The V gene's germline CDR1 is SGHNT and CDR2 YYREEE (reference sequence). CDR3 nucleotides: TGTGCCAGCAGCTTGGCGGGGACTGGGGTCGAGCAGTACTTC. Translated: CASSLAGTGVEQYF.

The V call is TRBV19, the J call TRBJ1-5, with D hard to call. Germline-derived CDR1 and CDR2 are LNHDA and SQIVND (reference sequence). The CDR3 consists of 14 residues. Trimming stripped 4 bases from V and 4 bases from J, with 11 bases between. CDR3 loop: CASSTGRENQPQHF. The CDR3 nucleotides are TGTGCCAGTAGTACGGGTCGGGAAAATCAGCCCCAGCATTTT.

The chain uses TRBV7-8 and TRBJ1-5; D is perhaps TRBD1 (6 bases). The V end was cut by 1 base, the J end by 7 bases, with 14 bases between. The CDR3 extends over 15 amino acids. Germline CDR1 is SGHVS and CDR2 is FQNEAQ. CDR3 sequence (DNA): TGTGCCAGCAGCTTAGTTGAACAGGGCAGCCAGCCCCAGCATTTT. It is translated as CASSLVEQGSQPQHF.

The chain links TRBV3-1 (or the pseudogene TRBV3-2) to TRBJ1-5; D perhaps matches TRBD1 (5 bases). The length of the CDR3 is 14 residues. V shed 5 bases and J shed 3 bases, with 11 bases lying between them. Germline V lookup: CDR1 LGHDT, CDR2 YNNKEL (reference sequence). As DNA, the CDR3 is TGTGCCAGCAGCGGGGGGGAAATCAATCAGCCCCAGCATTTT. Its protein is CASSGGEINQPQHF.

Notes on this clone: Other DNA sequences from this sample encode an identical CDR3 as well. The V gene is TRBV6-5, the J gene TRBJ1-5, with 10 bases lining up with TRBD1. The CDR3 totals 13 residues. Losses at the gene ends were 6 bases for V and 5 bases for J; bases not matched to a gene: 1. CDR1 MNHEY and CDR2 SVGAGI come from the germline V gene. The CDR3 coding sequence is TGTGCCAGCAGAGGGACAGGGGATCAGCCCCAGCATTTT. Amino acids: CASRGTGDQPQHF.

The chain carries TRBV29-1 and TRBJ2-3; TRBD1 matches at 11 bases. Germline V lookup: CDR1 SQVTM, CDR2 ANQGSEA. Losses at the gene ends were 3 bases for V and 0 bases for J; bases not matched to a gene: 5. This CDR3 is built from 16 residues. Here the CDR3 reads CSVDTGQGVSTDTQYF. The CDR3 nucleotides are TGCAGCGTTGATACGGGACAGGGGGTCAGCACAGATACGCAGTATTTT.

Here the CDR3 DNA reads TGTGCCAGCAGCCCGGGACAGGGGTGGCAAGAGACCCAGTACTTC. This gives the protein CASSPGQGWQETQYF. The chain joins TRBV11-3 to TRBJ2-5, with 10 positions matching TRBD1. V shed 5 bases and J 2 bases; nucleotides not matched to a gene: 5. Germline CDR1 reads SGHNT; CDR2 reads YENEEA. The CDR3 is 15 residues long. The whole variable domain, remainder taken from reference TRBV11-3 and TRBJ2-5, is EAGVVQSPRYKIIEKKQPVAFWCNPISGHNTLYWYLQNLGQGPELLIRYENEEAVDDSQLPKDRFSAERLKGVDSTLKIQPAELGDSAVYLCASSPGQGWQETQYFGPGTRLLVL.

As DNA, the CDR3 is TGTGCCATCAGTGAGTCCAAGGCAGGAAGCTCTGGAAACACCATATATTTT. This sequence encodes CAISESKAGSSGNTIYF. This chain links TRBV10-3 with TRBJ1-3; D not resolved. There are 17 residues in the CDR3. V gave up 0 bases and J gave up 0 bases, with 12 bases separating them. Germline V CDR1 and CDR2: ENHRY, SYGVKD.

The chain recombines TRBV7-9 with TRBJ2-2, with 9 nucleotides matching TRBD1. The V gene's germline CDR1 is SEHNR and CDR2 FQNEAQ (reference sequence). The CDR3 runs to 16 residues. V trimming: 6 bases; J trimming: 3 bases; junction bases outside the gene matches: 8. This CDR3 is CASRKWDREDTGELFF. DNA for the CDR3: TGTGCCAGCAGAAAATGGGACAGGGAGGACACCGGGGAGCTGTTTTTT.

V is TRBV5-6 and J is TRBJ2-7; D gene uncertain. The CDR3 covers 15 residues. Germline loops: CDR1 SGHDT, CDR2 YYEEEE. Between the trimmed V and J ends, which lost 7 bases and 0 bases, there was a span of 17 bases. The DNA for the CDR3 is TGTGCCAGCGGTCCTGGTACAGACCACTCCTACGAGCAGTACTTC. This sequence encodes CASGPGTDHSYEQYF.

The chain employs TRBV5-1 and TRBJ1-4, with no clear D. The CDR3 runs 13 residues. Deletions cut 4 bases from V and 6 bases from J, with 10 bases between. Per the germline V gene, CDR1 is SGHRS and CDR2 is YFSETQ. DNA for the CDR3: TGCGCCAGCAGCACCAGGAGGGATGAAAAACTGTTTTTT. Amino acids: CASSTRRDEKLFF.

The CDR3 region has the DNA TGTGCCAGCACTCGGGATGAAAAACTGTTTTTT. Amino acid sequence: CASTRDEKLFF. The V call is TRBV7-9, the J call TRBJ1-4; D gene unclear. With 7 bases removed from V and 6 bases from J, the gap between germline ends came to 6 bases. This CDR3 spans 11 amino acids. The germline V gene has CDR1 SEHNR and CDR2 FQNEAQ (reference sequence).

The V gene is TRBV11-2, the J gene TRBJ2-7; tentative D call: TRBD1 (5 bases). Per germline, CDR1 SGHAT and CDR2 FQNNGV. The V end was cut by 5 bases, the J end by 3 bases, with 11 bases between. This CDR3 region has 13 residues. The DNA of the CDR3 is TGTGCCAGCAGCCCAGGGCCCCTCTACGAGCAGTACTTC. Its protein is CASSPGPLYEQYF.

This clone is a singleton in its sample. DNA of the CDR3: TGTGCCAGCAGCTTAGGGACTACGGAGACCCAGTACTTC. Its protein product is CASSLGTTETQYF. V is TRBV7-9 and J is TRBJ2-5; D may be TRBD2 (6 bases). With 1 base removed from V and 5 bases from J, the gap between germline ends came to 8 bases. This CDR3 region has 13 residues. Germline lookup yields CDR1 SEHNR and CDR2 FQNEAQ (reference sequence). The full variable domain, its missing parts supplied by reference TRBV7-9 and TRBJ2-5, is DTGVSQNPRHKITKRGQNVTFRCDPISEHNRLYWYRQTLGQGPEFLTYFQNEAQLEKSRLLSDRFSAERPKGSFSTLEIQRTEQGDSAMYLCASSLGTTETQYFGPGTRLLVL.

This rearrangement joins TRBV19 to TRBJ1-1; D is perhaps TRBD1 (5 bases). This CDR3 has 14 amino acids. V was shortened by 6 bases and J by 3 bases, with 14 bases between the two germline ends. Germline V gene lookup returns CDR1 LNHDA and CDR2 SQIVND (reference sequence). The CDR3 loop reads CASRVGAGDTEAFF. The CDR3, as DNA: TGTGCCAGTAGAGTAGGGGCGGGAGACACTGAAGCTTTCTTT.

The V call is TRBV27, the J call TRBJ2-1, with a weak D call TRBD2 (6 bases). V was pared by 2 bases and J by 10 bases, with 12 bases between. The CDR3 sequence is 13 residues long. Germline V gene data show CDR1 as MNHEY and CDR2 as SMNVEV (reference sequence). The chain's CDR3 is CASSLGSGLEQFF. CDR3 sequence (DNA): TGTGCCAGCAGTTTAGGGTCGGGACTCGAGCAGTTCTTC.